Below, 23 T cell receptor beta chains from the same sample are listed, as sequenced in a study of cytomegalovirus exposure and HLA in healthy donors. The assay was immunoSEQ multiplex PCR, and TCRdb's table has in-frame clones only and misses some. The table lists tens of thousands of clones, nearly 98% of them singletons, with roughly 1.5% in the top ten. Sample: PBMCs. These receptors were collected from a woman between 18 and 30 years old in good health and CMV-seropositive.

The V call is TRBV29-1, the J call TRBJ1-1, with 8 nucleotides matching TRBD1. J gave up 1 base and V 6 bases, and 1 base lay outside the gene matches. The CDR3 has 12 residues. Germline V gives CDR1 SQVTM, CDR2 ANQGSEA. The CDR3 loop reads CSVDRENTEAFF. CDR3 nucleotides: TGCAGCGTGGACAGGGAGAACACTGAAGCTTTCTTT.

This rearrangement joins TRBV28 to TRBJ2-7; 9 positions agree with TRBD2. The CDR3 has 14 amino acids. Germline values: CDR1 MDHEN, CDR2 SYDVKM. Trimming took 5 bases from V and 1 from J; bases not matched to a gene: 3. CDR3 sequence: CASSISGSSYEQYF. The CDR3 region has the DNA TGTGCCAGCAGTATTAGCGGGAGTTCCTACGAGCAGTACTTC.

The J gene is TRBJ2-2, the V gene TRBV28, with 7 positions matching TRBD2. Looked up from germline, CDR1 is MDHEN and CDR2 is SYDVKM. This CDR3 has 16 amino acids. The V and J ends lost 1 base and 0 bases, in that order; junction bases with no gene match: 2. In DNA form, the CDR3 reads TGTGCCAGCAGTTTATTCGGGGGGACGAACACCGGGGAGCTGTTTTTT. This encodes CASSLFGGTNTGELFF. Full variable domain (outside the CDR3, taken from reference TRBV28 and TRBJ2-2): DVKVTQSSRYLVKRTGEKVFLECVQDMDHENMFWYRQDPGLGLRLIYFSYDVKMKEKGDIPEGYSVSREKKERFSLILESASTNQTSMYLCASSLFGGTNTGELFFGEGSRLTVL.

The gene calls are TRBV2 and TRBJ1-1, with a weak D call TRBD1 (5 bases). With 6 bases removed from V and 8 bases from J, the gap between germline ends came to 7 bases. The CDR3 has 10 residues. Germline V CDR1 and CDR2: SNHLY, FYNNEI. The CDR3 sequence is CASRWTEAFF. CDR3 coding DNA: TGTGCCAGCAGATGGACAGAAGCTTTCTTT.

The chain uses TRBV14 and TRBJ1-3; D not certain. Germline loops: CDR1 SGHDN, CDR2 FVKESK. Trimming cost V 1 base and J 2 bases, with 12 bases left between them. This CDR3 comprises 16 residues. CDR3 sequence: CASSQATGGTGNTIYF. For the CDR3, the DNA is TGTGCCAGCAGCCAAGCCACGGGAGGGACTGGAAACACCATATATTTT. The full variable domain, with the rest looked up from reference TRBV14 and TRBJ1-3, is EAGVTQFPSHSVIEKGQTVTLRCDPISGHDNLYWYRRVMGKEIKFLLHFVKESKQDESGMPNNRFLAERTGGTYSTLKVQPAELEDSGVYFCASSQATGGTGNTIYFGEGSWLTVV.

This clone was counted between two and nine times. The rearrangement uses TRBV2 and TRBJ1-2; 7 nucleotides agree with TRBD1. V gave up 4 bases and J gave up 5 bases; unmatched junction bases: 4. The CDR3 has 13 amino acids. Germline-derived CDR1 and CDR2 are SNHLY and FYNNEI. CDR3 residues: CASSVVTGYGYTF. The CDR3 region has the DNA TGTGCCAGCAGTGTTGTGACAGGGTATGGCTACACCTTC.

V gene TRBV11-2 combines with J gene TRBJ2-5; a weak D match, TRBD1 (6 bases). The CDR3 extends over 11 amino acids. Germline V gives CDR1 SGHAT, CDR2 FQNNGV. Trimming took 5 bases from V and 5 from J, leaving 6 bases between them. The CDR3 sequence: CASSQGETQYF. CDR3 in DNA: TGTGCCAGCAGCCAGGGGGAGACCCAGTACTTC. Looking up the rest from reference TRBV11-2 and TRBJ2-5 gives the full variable domain: EAGVAQSPRYKIIEKRQSVAFWCNPISGHATLYWYQQILGQGPKLLIQFQNNGVVDDSQLPKDRFSAERLKGVDSTLKIQPAKLEDSAVYLCASSQGETQYFGPGTRLLVL.

For this clone: Other DNA variants within this sample encode the same CDR3. The CDR3 sequence is CASSVGQGAYEQYF. CDR3 in DNA: TGTGCCAGCAGCGTGGGACAGGGGGCCTACGAGCAGTACTTC. The chain combines TRBV9 with TRBJ2-7; the match to TRBD1 covers 11 bases. After removal of 2 bases from V and 2 bases from J, the junction contained 0 bases not matched to a gene. The V gene's germline CDR1 is SGDLS and CDR2 YYNGEE. This CDR3 has 14 residues.

The V gene is TRBV6-6, the J gene TRBJ2-7; TRBD2 matches 11 bases. The germline V gene has CDR1 MNHNY and CDR2 SVGAGI (reference sequence). Trimming removed 7 bases from V and 5 bases from J; junction bases left unmatched: 10. CDR3 length equals 15 residues. CDR3 in DNA: TGTGCCAGCACTCCGACTAGCGGGACCCCCGACGAGCAGTACTTC. Encoded protein: CASTPTSGTPDEQYF.

The V call is TRBV11-2, the J call TRBJ2-3, with a tentative D call TRBD2 (6 bases). The CDR3 contains 15 residues. Trimming cost V 1 base and J 4 bases, with 12 bases left between them. Per the germline V gene, CDR1 is SGHAT and CDR2 is FQNNGV. The CDR3: CASSLVGGTPDTQYF. In DNA form, the CDR3 reads TGTGCCAGCAGCTTAGTTGGCGGGACGCCAGATACGCAGTATTTT. The full variable domain, in which reference TRBV11-2 and TRBJ2-3 provide the parts outside the CDR3, is EAGVAQSPRYKIIEKRQSVAFWCNPISGHATLYWYQQILGQGPKLLIQFQNNGVVDDSQLPKDRFSAERLKGVDSTLKIQPAKLEDSAVYLCASSLVGGTPDTQYFGPGTRLTVL.

This rearrangement joins TRBV5-6 to TRBJ1-5, with TRBD1 matching over 7 bases. The CDR3 is made up of 15 amino acids. The ends lost 1 base at V and 3 bases at J; junction bases unmatched: 4. From germline, CDR1 is SGHDT and CDR2 YYEEEE. For the CDR3, the DNA is TGTGCCAGCAGCTTGTGGAGGGGGCTCAATCAGCCCCAGCATTTT. It encodes CASSLWRGLNQPQHF.

The genes are TRBV19 and TRBJ2-7; D is uncertain. V was cut by 5 bases and J by 0 bases, with 8 bases left in between. CDR1 is LNHDA, CDR2 SQIVND, per germline (reference sequence). The CDR3 has 13 residues. The CDR3 DNA is TGTGCCAGTAGTGTATACAGCTCCTACGAGCAGTACTTC. Translated, it gives CASSVYSSYEQYF.

This chain links TRBV28 with TRBJ2-7, with 7 positions matching TRBD1. Trimming cost V 4 bases and J 5 bases; bases outside gene matches: 8. The CDR3 consists of 14 residues. Germline V gives CDR1 MDHEN, CDR2 SYDVKM. CDR3 amino acids: CASSSRTGSDEQYF. In nucleotides, the CDR3 is TGTGCCAGCAGTTCAAGGACAGGCTCTGACGAGCAGTACTTC.

V is TRBV7-2 and J is TRBJ2-2; 7 bases line up with TRBD2. V gave up 5 bases and J gave up 0 bases; unmatched junction bases: 6. The CDR3 has 16 amino acids. Germline V gives CDR1 SGHTA, CDR2 FQGNSA. The DNA for the CDR3 is TGTGCCAGCAGCGCTCGGGGGGAGACGAACACCGGGGAGCTGTTTTTT. This translates into CASSARGETNTGELFF.

This chain links TRBV28 with TRBJ2-5, with D uncertain. The CDR3 length is 13 residues. Trimming pared 2 bases from V and 1 base from J, leaving 5 bases between. Germline lookup yields CDR1 MDHEN and CDR2 SYDVKM. The CDR3 coding sequence is TGTGCCAGCAGTTTACGTTCCCAAGAGACCCAGTACTTC. It codes for CASSLRSQETQYF.

V and J are TRBV5-1 and TRBJ1-1, with a tentative D call TRBD1 (6 bases). The V gene lost 2 bases and the J gene lost 4 bases, with 18 bases spanning the gap. The CDR3 spans 16 residues. CDR1 and CDR2 (germline): SGHRS, YFSETQ. The CDR3 spells CASSLLSWEGGTEAFF. The CDR3 DNA reads TGCGCCAGCAGCTTATTATCTTGGGAGGGGGGCACTGAAGCTTTCTTT.

The rearrangement joins TRBV11-2 to TRBJ2-1; TRBD1 matches at 9 bases. Per the germline V gene, CDR1 is SGHAT and CDR2 is FQNNGV. This CDR3 is 14 amino acids long. V was pared by 5 bases and J by 7 bases, with 6 bases of the junction left unmatched. In nucleotides, the CDR3 is TGTGCCAGCAGCCGACCCGGGACAGGGAATGAGCAGTTCTTC. This gives the protein CASSRPGTGNEQFF.

The V gene is TRBV11-2, the J gene TRBJ2-1, with 9 bases lining up with TRBD2. CDR3 length: 15 residues. Looked up from germline, CDR1 is SGHAT and CDR2 is FQNNGV. V lost 6 bases to trimming and J lost 6 bases; unmatched junction nucleotides: 9. CDR3 region: CASRRSGRQVNEQFF. The CDR3 DNA sequence: TGTGCCAGCAGACGGAGCGGGAGGCAAGTCAATGAGCAGTTCTTC.

This sequence joins TRBV27 and TRBJ1-3; D uncertain. CDR3 length equals 15 residues. CDR1 and CDR2 from the germline V gene are MNHEY and SMNVEV (reference sequence). The V and J ends lost 2 bases and 4 bases respectively, with 12 bases between them. The CDR3 sequence is CASSLGRRAGNTIYF. In nucleotides, the CDR3 is TGTGCCAGCAGTTTAGGACGGAGGGCAGGAAACACCATATATTTT.

This clone was observed once. The chain links TRBV19 to TRBJ2-1, with 8 bases matching TRBD2. The CDR3 is 18 amino acids. V dropped 7 bases and J dropped 3; count of bases not matched to a gene: 17. The germline V gene has CDR1 LNHDA and CDR2 SQIVND (reference sequence). Written as DNA, the CDR3 is TGTGCCAGTACCGTTTTCAGGGTCGCGGGAGGCAACTACAATGAGCAGTTCTTC. Protein: CASTVFRVAGGNYNEQFF.

The chain uses TRBV19 and TRBJ2-7; 7 nucleotides line up with TRBD1. Looked up from germline, CDR1 is LNHDA and CDR2 is SQIVND (reference sequence). The CDR3 totals 14 residues. Trimming took 5 bases from V and 0 from J; bases not matched to a gene: 4. The CDR3 sequence: CASSPRDSSYEQYF. The DNA of the CDR3 is TGTGCCAGTAGTCCCCGGGACAGCTCCTACGAGCAGTACTTC.

The chain employs TRBV7-2 and TRBJ2-2, with TRBD2 identical over 10 bases. The CDR3 is made up of 16 amino acids. Germline lookup yields CDR1 SGHTA and CDR2 FQGNSA. The trim removed 2 bases at V and 4 bases at J, leaving 4 bases unmatched. In nucleotides, the CDR3 is TGTGCCAGCAGCTTATTCCTAGCGGGAGCCACCGGGGAGCTGTTTTTT. Translating it yields CASSLFLAGATGELFF.

The chain combines TRBV28 with TRBJ2-7; perhaps TRBD1 as D (6 bases). Germline CDR1 and CDR2: MDHEN and SYDVKM. The CDR3 spans 15 residues. V shed 3 bases and J shed 2 bases, with 14 bases lying between them. CDR3 in amino acids: CASSLGSRTAYEQYF. CDR3 sequence (DNA): TGTGCCAGCAGTTTGGGGTCCCGGACAGCCTACGAGCAGTACTTC.